The 4 T cell receptor beta chains listed next were all sequenced from one sample in a study of T cells in Graves' hyperthyroidism and ophthalmopathy. What was amplified from RNA transcripts were TCR beta CDR3 regions. RT-PCR in the first round (using the HTBI primer set) targeted the TCR CDR3. TCRdb redid the calling of the multiplex PCR reads with MiXCR, one entry per CDR3 protein. This sample has a few hundred thousand distinct CDR3 sequences, with approximately 13% found just once. Sequencing used blood. These receptors were obtained from a woman aged 18-29 years with Graves' hyperthyroidism.

The rearrangement links TRBV24-1 to TRBJ2-1; 15 positions agree with TRBD2. The CDR3 sequence is 18 residues long. Germline loops: CDR1 KGHDR, CDR2 SFDVKD. The trim removed 4 bases at V and 6 bases at J, leaving 9 bases unmatched. CDR3 in amino acids: CATSDVWTSGRVGNEQFF. The CDR3 nucleotides read TGTGCCACCAGTGACGTATGGACTAGCGGGAGGGTAGGCAATGAGCAGTTCTTC.

This chain uses TRBV3-1 with TRBJ2-1, with D tentatively TRBD1 or TRBD2 (5 bases each). V was pared by 4 bases and J by 1 base, with 11 bases between. The CDR3 sequence is 15 residues long. CDR1 LGHDT and CDR2 YNNKEL come from the germline V gene (reference sequence). The CDR3 DNA follows: TGTGCCAGCAGCCCTTCCGGGGCTTCCTACAATGAGCAGTTCTTC. Translating gives CASSPSGASYNEQFF.

The V call is TRBV5-1, the J call TRBJ2-7; TRBD1 matches 7 bases. CDR3 size: 18 residues. J gave up 2 bases and V 4 bases, and 18 bases lay outside the gene matches. Per germline, CDR1 SGHRS and CDR2 YFSETQ. The CDR3 spells CASSTRRPGQNLTYEQYF. The CDR3 DNA reads as TGCGCCAGCAGCACGAGGCGCCCGGGACAGAATCTTACCTACGAGCAGTACTTC. The full variable domain, with the rest looked up from reference TRBV5-1 and TRBJ2-7, is KAGVTQTPRYLIKTRGQQVTLSCSPISGHRSVSWYQQTPGQGLQFLFEYFSETQRNKGNFPGRFSGRQFSNSRSEMNVSTLELGDSALYLCASSTRRPGQNLTYEQYFGPGTRLTVT.

V and J are TRBV6-1 and TRBJ2-3, with D uncertain. V was pared by 6 bases and J by 5 bases, with 9 bases between. Germline CDR1 MNHNS, CDR2 SASEGT. The CDR3 length is 12 residues. In nucleotides, the CDR3 is TGTGCCAGCAGCCTACAAGTAGATACGCAGTATTTT. Residues: CASSLQVDTQYF.